This is a list of T cell receptor beta chains from one sample in a study of blood T cells in healthy people across ages. TCRdb analysed the 5' RACE reads with MiXCR anew, one entry per CDR3 protein. The repertoire consists of 1.5 million to 1.9 million distinct CDR3 sequences, with roughly 43% occurring once and the leading ten covering around 4%. The sample comprised blood. The receptors here all came from a woman under 30 in good health. Each CDR3 is given with its conserved first and last residue. A D gene is named only where the DNA matches it firmly. Expanded clones get a size class; other rows say once, few or many, or leave the size out.

v_call	clone_size	j_call	d_call	cdr3_aa	cdr3_nt
TRBV6-2/TRBV6-3	few	TRBJ2-1	.	CASTTRDSENEQFF	TGTGCCAGCACCACCCGGGACTCGGAAAATGAGCAGTTCTTC
TRBV5-1	.	TRBJ1-6	.	CASSLAENADGSPLHF	TGCGCCAGCAGCTTGGCAGAGAACGCCGACGGATCACCCCTCCACTTT
TRBV20-1	.	TRBJ2-5	TRBD2	CSAPPSGRSYQETQYF	TGCAGTGCTCCTCCTAGCGGGAGGTCGTACCAAGAGACCCAGTACTTC
TRBV20-1	.	TRBJ2-7	.	CSASSAGIPYEQYF	TGCAGTGCTAGTTCGGCGGGGATCCCCTACGAGCAGTACTTC
TRBV9	few	TRBJ2-5	TRBD2	CASSEGGLAQQETQYF	TGTGCCAGCAGCGAGGGGGGACTAGCGCAGCAAGAGACCCAGTACTTC
TRBV4-3	.	TRBJ2-3	.	CASRSWDRSTDTQYF	TGCGCCAGCAGGTCCTGGGACCGTAGCACAGATACGCAGTATTTT
TRBV20-1	.	TRBJ2-5	.	CSARRGRRETQYF	TGCAGTGCTAGAAGGGGGAGGCGGGAGACCCAGTACTTC
TRBV3-1	.	TRBJ2-7	TRBD1	CASSQGTGATYEQYF	TGTGCCAGCAGCCAAGGTACAGGGGCCACCTACGAGCAGTACTTC
TRBV5-1	.	TRBJ2-7	.	CVSSSGRGYEQYF	TGCGTCAGCAGCAGCGGACGGGGCTACGAGCAGTACTTC
TRBV29-1	.	TRBJ2-7	.	CSVEDLLEGSSYEQYF	TGCAGCGTTGAAGATCTGTTGGAGGGGAGCTCCTACGAGCAGTACTTC
TRBV5-1	few	TRBJ1-1	.	CASSPQGSAEAFF	TGCGCCAGCAGCCCCCAAGGGAGCGCTGAAGCTTTCTTT
TRBV6-5	.	TRBJ1-2	.	CASSYWSGRSNYGYTF	TGTGCCAGCAGTTACTGGTCCGGGAGGAGTAACTATGGCTACACCTTC
TRBV7-2	few	TRBJ2-1	.	CASSNRDSVYNEQFF	TGTGCCAGCAGCAACCGGGACTCCGTTTACAATGAGCAGTTCTTC
TRBV5-1	.	TRBJ2-1	TRBD2	CASSTPGTSGWGEQFF	TGCGCCAGCAGCACACCCGGGACTAGCGGGTGGGGTGAGCAGTTCTTC
TRBV12-3/TRBV12-4	.	TRBJ2-1	.	CASSHDRGADEQFF	TGTGCCAGCTCCCACGATCGAGGGGCCGATGAGCAGTTCTTC
TRBV20-1	.	TRBJ2-3	TRBD1	CSARDLNRGPDTQYF	TGCAGTGCTAGAGATTTAAACAGGGGCCCAGATACGCAGTATTTT
TRBV5-1	.	TRBJ2-1	.	CASSWGGKGAFNEQFF	TGCGCCAGCAGCTGGGGAGGAAAGGGGGCTTTCAATGAGCAGTTCTTC
TRBV27	once	TRBJ2-1	TRBD1	CASSLYRGQGVSEQFF	TGTGCCAGCAGTTTATATAGGGGACAGGGAGTGAGTGAGCAGTTCTTC
TRBV29-1	few	TRBJ1-2	TRBD1	CSVGGTGPYGYTF	TGCAGCGTGGGGGGGACAGGACCTTATGGCTACACCTTC
TRBV18	.	TRBJ2-5	TRBD2	CASSPREGQETQYF	TGTGCCAGCTCACCCAGGGAGGGACAAGAGACCCAGTACTTC
TRBV18	.	TRBJ2-1	.	CASSQGDLTNEQFF	TGTGCCAGCTCCCAAGGGGACCTTACAAATGAGCAGTTCTTC
TRBV18	.	TRBJ1-6	.	CASSPSSDTYNSPLHF	TGTGCCAGCTCACCTTCCTCAGACACCTATAATTCACCCCTCCACTTT
TRBV9	.	TRBJ1-1	.	CASSGEGRAFF	TGTGCCAGCAGCGGCGAGGGAAGAGCTTTCTTT
TRBV6-4	few	TRBJ2-1	TRBD1	CASSDVGQEPNEQFF	TGTGCCAGCAGTGACGTCGGACAGGAACCCAATGAGCAGTTCTTC
TRBV4-3	.	TRBJ1-1	TRBD1	CASSHLTGQGLSEAFF	TGCGCCAGCAGCCACCTAACAGGACAGGGGCTTTCTGAAGCTTTCTTT
TRBV20-1	.	TRBJ2-5	.	CSATRKETQYF	TGCAGTGCTACCAGGAAAGAGACCCAGTACTTC
TRBV6-5	.	TRBJ2-1	TRBD2	CASHSGGSYNEQFF	TGTGCCAGCCACAGCGGGGGTTCGTACAATGAGCAGTTCTTC
TRBV20-1	.	TRBJ2-2	.	CSARAPTIAVPGELFF	TGCAGTGCTAGAGCCCCCACGATAGCGGTCCCCGGGGAGCTGTTTTTT
TRBV7-2	.	TRBJ2-1	.	CASSFLAPRVEQFF	TGTGCCAGCAGCTTCCTAGCCCCCCGGGTTGAGCAGTTCTTC
TRBV7-9	few	TRBJ2-3	.	CASSHRTDRYTDTQYF	TGTGCCAGCAGCCACAGGACGGACAGATACACAGATACGCAGTATTTT
TRBV4-3	few	TRBJ2-7	.	CASSQAPATSSYEQYF	TGCGCCAGCAGCCAAGCCCCGGCCACTTCCAGCTACGAGCAGTACTTC
TRBV5-5	few	TRBJ2-1	TRBD2	CASSSPGLAGSEQFF	TGTGCCAGCAGCTCCCCCGGACTAGCGGGGTCTGAGCAGTTCTTC
TRBV6-2/TRBV6-3	.	TRBJ2-5	.	CASTPAEGNQETQYF	TGTGCCAGCACCCCTGCGGAGGGAAACCAAGAGACCCAGTACTTC
TRBV9	.	TRBJ2-5	TRBD2	CASSAGTIDEQYF	TGTGCCAGCAGCGCCGGGACTATAGATGAGCAGTACTTC
TRBV6-4	.	TRBJ2-1	.	CASSVASNYNEQFF	TGTGCCAGCAGTGTGGCTTCTAACTACAATGAGCAGTTCTTC
TRBV20-1	few	TRBJ2-3	TRBD2	CSARDLAGGSTDTQYF	TGCAGTGCTAGAGACCTAGCGGGGGGGAGCACAGATACGCAGTATTTT
TRBV20-1	few	TRBJ2-7	.	CSARPGAREYEQYF	TGCAGTGCTAGACCGGGAGCTCGAGAGTACGAGCAGTACTTC
TRBV10-3	.	TRBJ2-7	.	CAISNLDTAYEQYF	TGTGCCATCAGTAATCTGGACACCGCCTACGAGCAGTACTTC
TRBV7-2	.	TRBJ2-3	TRBD2	CASNLAGTSATDTQYF	TGTGCCAGCAACTTAGCTGGGACTAGCGCCACAGATACGCAGTATTTT
TRBV28	many	TRBJ2-1	.	CASNPPRGMNSGEQFF	TGTGCCAGCAACCCCCCCCGCGGGATGAACTCGGGTGAGCAGTTCTTC
TRBV28	once	TRBJ2-3	TRBD2	CASSPQREGTDTQYF	TGTGCCAGCAGTCCTCAGCGGGAGGGTACAGATACGCAGTATTTT
TRBV27	few	TRBJ2-1	TRBD2	CASGRDYEQFF	TGTGCTAGCGGGAGGGACTATGAGCAGTTCTTC
TRBV27	few	TRBJ2-2	.	CASSLGLRVGELFF	TGTGCCAGCAGTCTAGGACTCCGGGTCGGGGAGCTGTTTTTT
TRBV7-9	many	TRBJ1-1	.	CASSLEVRNTEAFF	TGTGCCAGCAGCTTAGAGGTCCGTAACACTGAAGCTTTCTTT
TRBV29-1	.	TRBJ2-1	.	CSMLGGRGYNEQFF	TGCAGCATGTTGGGGGGGCGGGGTTACAATGAGCAGTTCTTC
TRBV7-2	many	TRBJ1-5	.	CASSLLGGVGVRNQPQHF	TGTGCCAGCAGCTTACTGGGGGGCGTTGGTGTTAGGAATCAGCCCCAGCATTTT
TRBV12-3/TRBV12-4	.	TRBJ2-1	TRBD2	CASSPARGGVHEQFF	TGTGCCAGCAGCCCCGCGCGCGGGGGTGTCCATGAGCAGTTCTTC
TRBV6-2/TRBV6-3	.	TRBJ2-5	TRBD2	CASSDPSSSGQETQYF	TGTGCCAGCAGTGACCCATCTTCTAGCGGTCAAGAGACCCAGTACTTC